This T cell receptor (beta chain) was obtained from a study of blood T cell repertoires in COVID-19. CDR1 and CDR2 from the germline V gene are SGDLS and YYNGEE. The CDR3 totals 16 residues. Between the trimmed V and J ends, which lost 0 bases and 1 base, there was a span of 10 bases. Assay used: immunoSEQ multiplex PCR; TCRdb lists only in-frame clones, some missing. The sample includes around 270,000 clones, approximately 85% of them seen just once. A note on this clone: The sample holds other DNA sequences that translate to the same CDR3.

The chain combines TRBV9 with TRBJ2-2; TRBD2 might be the D (5 bases). This TCR was sampled from a human donor with COVID-19, enrolled during active disease. The donor label of this sample is uncertain. Sequencing used peripheral blood. The CDR3 DNA is TGTGCCAGCAGCGTAGGCCGAGCGGAGAACACCGGGGAGCTGTTTTTT. Encoded protein: CASSVGRAENTGELFF.